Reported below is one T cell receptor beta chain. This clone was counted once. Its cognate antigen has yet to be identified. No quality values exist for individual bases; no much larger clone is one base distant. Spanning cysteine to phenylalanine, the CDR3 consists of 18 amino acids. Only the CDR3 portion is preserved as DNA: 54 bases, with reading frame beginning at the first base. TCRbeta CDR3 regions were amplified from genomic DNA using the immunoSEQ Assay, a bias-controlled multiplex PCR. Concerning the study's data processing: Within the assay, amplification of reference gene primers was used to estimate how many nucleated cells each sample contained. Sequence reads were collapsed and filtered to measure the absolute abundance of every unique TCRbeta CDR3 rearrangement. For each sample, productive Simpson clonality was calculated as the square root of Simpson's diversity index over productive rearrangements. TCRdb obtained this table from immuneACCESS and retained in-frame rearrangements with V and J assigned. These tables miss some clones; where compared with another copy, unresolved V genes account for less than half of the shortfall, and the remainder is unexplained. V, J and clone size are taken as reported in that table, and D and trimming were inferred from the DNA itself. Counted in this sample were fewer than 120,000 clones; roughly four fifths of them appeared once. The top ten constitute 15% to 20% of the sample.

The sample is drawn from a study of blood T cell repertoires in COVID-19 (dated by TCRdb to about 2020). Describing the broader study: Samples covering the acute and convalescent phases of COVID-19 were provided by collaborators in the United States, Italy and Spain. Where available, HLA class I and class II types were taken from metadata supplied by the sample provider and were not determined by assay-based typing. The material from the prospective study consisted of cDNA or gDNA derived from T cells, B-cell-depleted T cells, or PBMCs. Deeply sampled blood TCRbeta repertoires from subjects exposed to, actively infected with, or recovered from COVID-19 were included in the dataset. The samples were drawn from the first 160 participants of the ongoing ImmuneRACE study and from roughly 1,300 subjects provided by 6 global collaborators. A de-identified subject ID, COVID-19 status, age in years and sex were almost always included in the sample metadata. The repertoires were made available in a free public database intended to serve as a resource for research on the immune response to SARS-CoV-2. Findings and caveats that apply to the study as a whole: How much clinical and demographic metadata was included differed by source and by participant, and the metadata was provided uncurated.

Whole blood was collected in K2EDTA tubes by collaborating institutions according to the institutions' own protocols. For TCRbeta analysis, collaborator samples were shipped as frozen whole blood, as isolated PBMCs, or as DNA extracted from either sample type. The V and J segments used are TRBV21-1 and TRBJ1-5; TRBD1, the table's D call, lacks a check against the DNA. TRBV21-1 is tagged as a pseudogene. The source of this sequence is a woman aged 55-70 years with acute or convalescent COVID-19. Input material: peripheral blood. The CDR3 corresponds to CASSKGAAGRYSNQPQHF. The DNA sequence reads TGTGCCAGCAGCAAAGGGGCGGCAGGGCGGTATAGCAATCAGCCCCAGCATTTT.